These T cell receptor beta chains were read from a single sample in a study of cytomegalovirus exposure and HLA in healthy donors. Profiling relied on immunoSEQ multiplex PCR, and the TCRdb table lists in-frame clones only, not all of them. The sample comprises around 63,000 clones, approximately 81% of which are singletons, and less than 3% rests with the top ten. Material for sequencing was PBMCs. The receptors come from a woman aged 30 to 39 in good health and CMV-seronegative. CDR3s include the opening cysteine and the closing phenylalanine or tryptophan. A D gene is named only where the DNA matches it firmly. Size is stated for part of the rows, as once, few or many counts, or as a class when the clone is expanded.

V	D	J	size	CDR3	DNA
TRBV7-8	TRBD2	TRBJ2-2	.	CASGGGGTGELFF	TGTGCCAGCGGTGGGGGGGGGACCGGGGAGCTGTTTTTT
TRBV5-1	TRBD2	TRBJ2-1	.	CASSLRTSGGTSYNEQFF	TGCGCCAGCAGCCTCCGGACTAGCGGGGGGACCTCCTACAATGAGCAGTTCTTC
TRBV7-6	TRBD1	TRBJ2-3	.	CASSIAGTGAGDTQYF	TGTGCCAGCAGCATCGCCGGGACAGGAGCCGGAGATACGCAGTATTTT
TRBV13	.	TRBJ2-7	.	CASSSDRYEQYF	TGTGCCAGCAGCTCCGACAGATACGAGCAGTACTTC
TRBV10-3	TRBD1	TRBJ2-2	.	CAISERQGSRTGELFF	TGTGCCATCAGTGAGAGACAGGGGAGTCGCACCGGGGAGCTGTTTTTT
TRBV2	TRBD2	TRBJ2-5	.	CASSVGGGLQETQYF	TGTGCCAGCAGTGTCGGCGGGGGGCTCCAAGAGACCCAGTACTTC
TRBV5-1	.	TRBJ1-2	.	CASSLFIGSGGENYGYTF	TGCGCCAGCAGCTTGTTTATCGGATCCGGCGGAGAAAACTATGGCTACACCTTC
TRBV2	.	TRBJ2-5	.	CASIREVVETQYF	TGTGCCAGCATCAGGGAGGTAGTAGAGACCCAGTACTTC
TRBV4-1	.	TRBJ2-7	.	CASSLTRSYEQYF	TGCGCCAGCAGCCTGACTAGGTCCTACGAGCAGTACTTC
TRBV27	.	TRBJ2-7	.	CASSLNRAEQYF	TGTGCCAGCAGTTTAAACAGGGCCGAGCAGTACTTC
TRBV28	.	TRBJ2-2	few	CASSLGQSDTGELFF	TGTGCCAGCAGTTTGGGACAATCGGACACCGGGGAGCTGTTTTTT
TRBV2	.	TRBJ1-1	.	CASSDLGGAFF	TGTGCCAGCAGTGACCTCGGGGGGGCTTTCTTT
TRBV6-5	.	TRBJ2-5	.	CASSPRGTSQETQYF	TGTGCCAGCAGTCCCCGGGGGACTTCACAAGAGACCCAGTACTTC
TRBV5-6	TRBD2	TRBJ2-2	.	CASSLGLAGVFTGELFF	TGTGCCAGCAGCTTGGGGCTAGCGGGGGTTTTCACCGGGGAGCTGTTTTTT
TRBV15	TRBD1	TRBJ1-2	.	CATSRGGDRVFYGYTF	TGTGCCACCAGCAGGGGGGGGGACAGGGTGTTCTATGGCTACACCTTC
TRBV27	TRBD2	TRBJ2-2	.	CASSSSGAGELFF	TGTGCCAGCAGTTCTAGCGGGGCCGGGGAGCTGTTTTTT
TRBV2	TRBD1	TRBJ2-7	.	CASSVGQATYEQYF	TGTGCCAGCAGTGTGGGACAGGCAACCTACGAGCAGTACTTC
TRBV5-6	TRBD1	TRBJ1-1	.	CASNGQGGLRWDTEAFF	TGTGCCAGCAACGGACAGGGGGGACTGAGGTGGGACACTGAAGCTTTCTTT
TRBV6-5	.	TRBJ2-2	few	CASSYSNTGWAGELFF	TGTGCCAGCAGTTATTCCAATACAGGGTGGGCCGGGGAGCTGTTTTTT
TRBV9	.	TRBJ2-1	once	CASSDGGLYNEQFF	TGTGCCAGCAGCGATGGTGGCCTCTACAATGAGCAGTTCTTC
TRBV6-1	TRBD1	TRBJ1-2	.	CASRDRGPYGYTF	TGTGCCAGCAGGGACAGGGGGCCCTATGGCTACACCTTC
TRBV2	TRBD1	TRBJ2-3	once	CASTFGQGTDTQYF	TGTGCCAGCACGTTTGGACAGGGGACAGATACGCAGTATTTT
TRBV9	TRBD1	TRBJ2-5	.	CASSSAGTGTLETQYF	TGTGCCAGCAGCTCCGCCGGGACAGGAACCTTAGAGACCCAGTACTTC
TRBV18	TRBD1	TRBJ2-7	.	CASSPGSDRDNAYEQYF	TGTGCCAGCTCACCCGGATCCGACAGGGACAACGCCTACGAGCAGTACTTC
TRBV5-1	TRBD2	TRBJ2-1	.	CASSLELAGGVLFF	TGCGCCAGCAGCTTGGAACTAGCGGGGGGTGTGCTGTTCTTC
TRBV5-6	.	TRBJ1-1	.	CASSLVANTEAFF	TGTGCCAGCAGCTTGGTGGCGAACACTGAAGCTTTCTTT
TRBV27	TRBD2	TRBJ2-7	.	CASSLTPPGLAGGPTYEQYF	TGTGCCAGCAGTTTAACCCCCCCGGGACTAGCGGGGGGGCCTACCTACGAGCAGTACTTC
TRBV18	.	TRBJ1-1	.	CASSRSPMNTEAFF	TGTGCCAGCTCGCGGTCCCCTATGAACACTGAAGCTTTCTTT
TRBV6-4	.	TRBJ2-3	.	CASRGGAEETDTQYF	TGTGCCAGCAGAGGTGGGGCGGAAGAGACAGATACGCAGTATTTT
TRBV5-1	TRBD1	TRBJ1-5	.	CASSPNGQGINQPQHF	TGCGCCAGCAGCCCAAACGGACAGGGGATTAATCAGCCCCAGCATTTT
TRBV29-1	TRBD1	TRBJ2-2	.	CSVDRWTGARGTGELFF	TGCAGCGTTGACAGGTGGACAGGGGCTAGGGGCACCGGGGAGCTGTTTTTT
TRBV7-9	.	TRBJ2-3	.	CASSPGLPDTQYF	TGTGCCAGCAGCCCCGGACTCCCAGATACGCAGTATTTT
TRBV19	.	TRBJ2-3	few	CASSSWGPTDTQYF	TGTGCCAGTAGTAGCTGGGGCCCCACAGATACGCAGTATTTT
TRBV6-5	TRBD1	TRBJ1-6	.	CATSTGSNYNSPLHF	TGTGCCACGTCGACAGGGTCTAACTATAATTCACCCCTCCACTTT
TRBV19	.	TRBJ1-1	.	CASSTGTEAFF	TGTGCCAGTAGTACAGGGACTGAAGCTTTCTTT
TRBV30	TRBD1	TRBJ2-7	.	CAWSSGQGSYEQYF	TGTGCCTGGAGTTCAGGACAGGGTTCCTACGAGCAGTACTTC
TRBV11-2	TRBD1	TRBJ1-5	.	CASSAGTGTHQPQHF	TGTGCCAGCAGCGCCGGGACAGGGACGCATCAGCCCCAGCATTTT
TRBV7-2	.	TRBJ1-2	.	CASSLETGRGYTF	TGTGCCAGCAGCTTAGAGACGGGTAGAGGCTACACCTTC
TRBV9	.	TRBJ2-5	.	CASSPGQHFQETQYF	TGTGCCAGCAGCCCCGGACAGCACTTTCAAGAGACCCAGTACTTC
TRBV19	TRBD2	TRBJ2-1	.	CATSGLSNEQFF	TGTGCCACTTCGGGACTATCAAATGAGCAGTTCTTC
TRBV6-5	.	TRBJ1-5	once	CASSHRGQPQHF	TGTGCCAGCAGCCATAGAGGACAGCCCCAGCATTTT
TRBV18	.	TRBJ1-6	few	CASSTGPISSYNSPLHF	TGTGCCAGCTCAACGGGTCCTATCAGCTCCTATAATTCACCCCTCCACTTT
TRBV18	.	TRBJ2-2	.	CASSEDGFSTGELFF	TGTGCCAGTTCTGAGGATGGGTTCAGCACCGGGGAGCTGTTTTTT